This T cell receptor (beta chain) was profiled in a study of radiotherapy plus CTLA-4 blockade in lung cancer. Overall study findings and caveats: TCR clones originating in tumors grew in number in blood after radiotherapy plus ipilimumab.

V lost 1 base, J lost 7 bases, and 4 bases stayed unmatched. Germline CDR1 GTSNPN, CDR2 SVGIG (reference sequence). The CDR3 sequence is 13 residues long. Notes on this clone: Its antigen is undetermined.

Assay used: immunoSEQ multiplex PCR; TCRdb lists only in-frame clones, some missing. The sample holds tens of thousands of clones, 70% to 75% seen once. The gene calls are TRBV30 and TRBJ1-1, with 9 positions matching TRBD1. The TCR comes from a human donor with non-small cell lung cancer whose response to radiotherapy plus ipilimumab could not be evaluated. Sequenced here: peripheral blood, sampled from a patient treated with radiotherapy plus ipilimumab. In nucleotides, the CDR3 is TGTGCCTGGAGTGCGGACAGGGGAAGTGAAGCTTTCTTT. Protein sequence: CAWSADRGSEAFF.